This T cell receptor (beta chain) originates from a study of cytomegalovirus exposure and HLA in healthy donors (dated by TCRdb to about 2017). Regarding the study in general: An earlier analysis of several hundred of the donors reported more than 250 Gb of sequence data and approximately 110 million unique TCR beta sequences from about 180 million T cells. An early release covering approximately 600 HLA-typed donors comprised approximately 300 gigabases of sequencing data and approximately 85 million unique TCR sequences. Among the roughly 400 genotyped donors, more than 70% belonged to the genetic ancestry cluster associated with self-reported Caucasian donors. The study was designed to test whether signatures of past pathogen exposure could be identified by cataloging public T cell receptors. The T cell repertoires of 700 or so subjects were profiled by immunosequencing and related to cytomegalovirus serostatus. A separate validation cohort of about 110 different subjects was used in addition to the approximately 700-subject first cohort. To predict cytomegalovirus infection status, the study brought together high-throughput TCR immunosequencing, statistical association of individual TCRs with disease status, and machine learning. A later analysis re-examined previously published TCR beta repertoires from several hundred donors and added high-resolution HLA genotyping to investigate patterns of TCR occurrence. The later analysis used no new phenotypic data to find candidate immune exposures, relying instead on TCR beta sequences and their occurrence across donors. An earlier analysis of a few hundred of the donors applied high-throughput TCR beta sequencing to assess whether each TCR beta V gene segment acted as functional or pseudogenic. Alongside the repertoire data, information on donor age, sex, ethnicity and CMV serostatus was compiled. In a later genetic analysis, genome-wide SNP genotypes for about three fifths of the roughly 670 donors were used, and that subset was treated as a discovery cohort. All discovery cohort repertoires had been generated on a single sequencing platform. Both class I and class II loci were covered by HLA typing, at four-digit resolution. Typing coverage varied by locus: roughly 620-640 donors for A, B, C, DRB1 and DQB1; approximately 520 for DQA1; some 610 for DPA1; around 450 for DPB1. Roughly 5 DR-DQ haplotypes were handled as single units for association and clustering because linkage in the cohort was strong. Across around 400 genotyped donors of the cohort, an average of about 200,000 unique TCR beta nucleotide sequences per donor were sequenced, and 15% to 20% of those sequences were non-productive.

Study-wide conclusions, independent of this receptor: CMV serostatus was the only immune exposure information available for the cohort. A further reported finding was that TCR beta sequences accurately predicted the HLA-A and HLA-B alleles for most subjects in the first cohort. Sequencing depth was assumed to be roughly uniform across donors in the presence/absence analyses, though that assumption may not hold. Cytomegalovirus status was reported to be diagnosed by the classifier with high specificity and sensitivity in both the original and validation cohorts. A later genetic analysis reported fewer N-insertions in productive TCRs among donors in an Asian-associated ancestry cluster than the approximately 700-donor mean. According to a later analysis, most CMV-associated TCR beta chains appeared to be HLA-restricted, and the HLA associations seemed to be driven largely by CMV exposure. Correlated functional status among segregating V segments might be attributable to linkage disequilibrium, but an unknown experimental factor could not be ruled out. An earlier analysis of several hundred of the donors showed that most TCR beta V segments appeared in productive rearrangements either about 90% or about 30% of the time, which broadly matched IMGT annotations. A later analysis found that TCR association rates varied across HLA loci, with DRB1 alleles showing the most associated TCRs and HLA-C alleles the fewest. A later analysis associated 16,951 TCR beta sequences with specific HLA alleles at a false discovery rate of 0.05. The cohort was sequenced for TCR beta chains only, and without alpha or paired-chain data the features that could be detected were limited. Because the 87-base-pair reads could not distinguish some IMGT-functional V segments, including TRBV6-2 and TRBV6-3, those segments were excluded. Assigning TCR associations to individual alleles was difficult when HLA alleles, especially DR and DQ, strongly co-occurred. Several of the top co-occurrence clusters appeared to be linked to parvovirus B19, influenza, CMV and Epstein-Barr virus, according to a later analysis. HLA typing was unavailable for some donors at each locus, so association tests used only the typed subset. Compared with equally common non-associated chains, HLA-associated TCR beta chains in a later analysis were more clonally expanded and had lower generation probabilities. A cluster of highly shared sequence variants was judged likely to be a technical artifact of the sequencing pipeline. In a later genetic analysis, a missense DCLRE1C variant was associated with V-gene and J-gene trimming of TCR beta chains, and the association was replicated in an independent cohort. Most TCR sequences were observed very rarely across donors, whereas some public TCRs were present in many individuals. It was suggested by the authors that the approach could potentially be generalized to other disease states and immunological phenotypes. The earlier analysis of 450 to 700 of the donors excluded roughly 17 rarely observed V segments, including chromosome 9 orphons, because counts were too low. In vitro tests confirmed that a few of the cytomegalovirus-associated TCR beta chains recognize cytomegalovirus antigens. The study gave a list of about 160 TCR beta chains associated with cytomegalovirus.

The library relied on the immunoSEQ multiplex PCR assay. For the multiplex PCR, a mixture combining 60 forward primers for TCR Vbeta segments and 13 reverse primers for TCR Jbeta segments was used. A multiplex PCR assay on genomic DNA amplified the CDR3 region of rearranged TCR beta genes. Amplified TCR beta libraries were sequenced as 87-base-pair reads on the Illumina HiSeq System. The original pipeline was this. A later analysis counted approximately 74 million unique TCR beta chains across the 650 to 700 repertoires, and roughly 9.9 million of these chains were shared by at least two donors. To remove PCR and sequencing errors, raw reads were error-corrected and collapsed into unique sequences using a nearest-neighbor algorithm that merged closely related sequences. V, D and J gene segments were assigned by aligning CDR3 sequences to IMGT reference sequences. For a sequence to be retained, a match of at least six nucleotides to both a V gene segment and a J gene segment was required. Rearrangements were classified as productive when the CDR3 lacked stop codons and remained in frame with V and J, and all other rearrangements were classified as non-productive. CDR3 was defined according to IMGT convention as the region running from the second conserved V-encoded cysteine to the conserved J-encoded phenylalanine. The earlier analysis of 500 to 650 of the donors excluded any sequence lacking an unambiguous match to a single V gene segment. In an earlier analysis of 500 to 750 of the donors, V segments were called functional above 56.7% productive rearrangements and were called segregating when the between-donor standard deviation exceeded 5%. To diagnose cytomegalovirus status from the catalog of TCR beta chain sequences, a statistical classification framework was built. In a later analysis, V and J genes were assigned by comparing TCR nucleotide sequences against IMGT/GENE-DB human TR gene sequences. In a later analysis, CDR3 sequences and most-parsimonious VDJ recombination scenarios were assigned using the TCRdist pipeline. A later analysis defined each TCR beta chain by its CDR3 amino acid sequence plus V-gene family, and excluded reads lacking a unique V-gene family. As a way to deal with suspected cross-contamination and a sequencing artifact, a later analysis dropped 640 or so nucleotide sequences that were highly shared and had low generation probability. For each public chain, a later analysis derived a clonal expansion index from normalized ranks of inferred template counts within each repertoire. A later analysis computed generation probabilities with a VDJ recombination model fitted to out-of-frame rearrangements, and checked the results against IGoR. In a later analysis, hypergeometric tests were used to score TCR-TCR, TCR-HLA and TCR-CMV co-occurrence, with a repertoire-size bias correction applied to TCR pairs. To estimate false discovery rates, a later analysis permuted the HLA or CMV assignments 20 times. In a later analysis, co-occurring TCRs were grouped with DBSCAN, and TCRdist sequence similarity was added when clustering was performed within HLA-allele-positive subsets. Co-occurrence clustering excluded repertoires with fewer than 30,000 or more than 120,000 public chains, plus five with anomalous nucleotide sharing. Here the immuneACCESS table is served through TCRdb, limited to in-frame sequences with V and J called. Missing clones are a known gap in these copies; in checked studies unresolved V genes cover under half, and the rest lacks a known reason. The V and J calls and clone size are taken from that table; D and trimming were inferred from the DNA. The sample data list around 150,000 clones, and about 72% of these were observed just once. Of the sample, 2.1% falls within the top ten clones.

In total, approximately 700 healthy bone marrow donors made up the cohort. At the time of sampling, every cohort member was nominally healthy, though immune exposures that went unrecorded were likely present. The donor tested CMV seronegative, placing the donor among the 350 to 400 seronegative members of the cohort. A peripheral blood sample was collected from each donor, and TCR beta sequencing was performed on peripheral blood mononuclear cells. Genomic DNA extraction from the blood cell samples was performed with the Qiagen DNeasy Blood Extraction Kit. About this clone: Its antigen is not yet known. Base qualities were left out, and no much larger clone turns up one base away.

The CDR3 numbers 14 residues from cysteine through phenylalanine. Left in the record is the CDR3 DNA by itself, 42 bases read in frame from the first base. The germline V gene sets CDR1 to KGHSH and CDR2 to LQKENI. The germline ends are 9 bases apart after V is trimmed by 6 bases and J by 0 bases. The sample taken for sequencing was PBMCs. The source of this sequence is a man aged 35 to 55 in good health and CMV-seronegative. The sequence joins TRBV18 to TRBJ1-3; no D gene is confidently identified. The CDR3 has the sequence CASSPTFSGNTIYF. The nucleotides are TGTGCCAGCTCTCCAACATTCTCTGGAAACACCATATATTTT. When the CDR3 is completed using the reference TRBV18 and TRBJ1-3 genes on either side, the full variable domain is NAGVMQNPRHLVRRRGQEARLRCSPMKGHSHVYWYRQLPEEGLKFMVYLQKENIIDESGMPKERFSAEFPKEGPSILRIQQVVRGDSAAYFCASSPTFSGNTIYFGEGSWLTVV.